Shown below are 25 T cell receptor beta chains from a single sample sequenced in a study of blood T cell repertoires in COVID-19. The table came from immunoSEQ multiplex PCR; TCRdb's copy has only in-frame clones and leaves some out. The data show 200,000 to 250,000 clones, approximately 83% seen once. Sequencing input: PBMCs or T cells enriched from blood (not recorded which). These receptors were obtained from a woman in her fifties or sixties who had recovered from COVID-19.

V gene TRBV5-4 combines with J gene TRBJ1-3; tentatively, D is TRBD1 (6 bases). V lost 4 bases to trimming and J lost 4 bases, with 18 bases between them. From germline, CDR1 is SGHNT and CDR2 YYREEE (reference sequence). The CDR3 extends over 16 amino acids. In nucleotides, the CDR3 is TGTGCCAGCAGCCCGGGGGGGCCCACCAGGGGAAACACCATATATTTT. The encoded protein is CASSPGGPTRGNTIYF. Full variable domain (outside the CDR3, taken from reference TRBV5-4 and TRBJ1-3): ETGVTQSPTHLIKTRGQQVTLRCSSQSGHNTVSWYQQALGQGPQFIFQYYREEENGRGNFPPRFSGLQFPNYSSELNVNALELDDSALYLCASSPGGPTRGNTIYFGEGSWLTVV.

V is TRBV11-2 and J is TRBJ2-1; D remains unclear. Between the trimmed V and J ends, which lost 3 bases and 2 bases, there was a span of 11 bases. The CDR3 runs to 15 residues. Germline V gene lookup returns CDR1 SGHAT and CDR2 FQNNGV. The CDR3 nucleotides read TGTGCCAGCAGCTTCGGCCTAGACCCCTACAATGAGCAGTTCTTC. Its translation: CASSFGLDPYNEQFF.

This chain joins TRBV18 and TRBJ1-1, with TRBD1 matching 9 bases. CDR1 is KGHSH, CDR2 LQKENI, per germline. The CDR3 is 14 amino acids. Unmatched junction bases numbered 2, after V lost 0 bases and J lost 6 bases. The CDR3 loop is CASSPPGQGPEAFF. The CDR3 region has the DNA TGTGCCAGCTCACCACCGGGACAGGGACCTGAAGCTTTCTTT. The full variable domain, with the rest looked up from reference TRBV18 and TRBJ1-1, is NAGVMQNPRHLVRRRGQEARLRCSPMKGHSHVYWYRQLPEEGLKFMVYLQKENIIDESGMPKERFSAEFPKEGPSILRIQQVVRGDSAAYFCASSPPGQGPEAFFGQGTRLTVV.

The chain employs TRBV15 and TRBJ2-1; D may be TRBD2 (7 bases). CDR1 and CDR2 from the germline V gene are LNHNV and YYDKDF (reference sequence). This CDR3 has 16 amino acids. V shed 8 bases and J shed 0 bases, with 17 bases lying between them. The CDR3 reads CATSGAGASSYNEQFF. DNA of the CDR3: TGTGCCACCTCGGGGGCGGGAGCGAGCTCCTACAATGAGCAGTTCTTC.

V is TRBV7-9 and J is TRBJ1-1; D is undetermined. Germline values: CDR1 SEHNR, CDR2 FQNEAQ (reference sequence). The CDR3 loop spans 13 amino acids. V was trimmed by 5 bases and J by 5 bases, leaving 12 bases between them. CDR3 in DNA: TGTGCCAGCAGCACCGATTCGGGAACTGAAGCTTTCTTT. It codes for CASSTDSGTEAFF.

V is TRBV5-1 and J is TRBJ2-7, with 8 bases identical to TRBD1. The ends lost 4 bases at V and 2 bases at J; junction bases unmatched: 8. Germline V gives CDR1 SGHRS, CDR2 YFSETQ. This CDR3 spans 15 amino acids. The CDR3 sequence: CASSARTGSPYEQYF. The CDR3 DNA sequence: TGCGCCAGCAGCGCTCGGACAGGGAGTCCCTACGAGCAGTACTTC.

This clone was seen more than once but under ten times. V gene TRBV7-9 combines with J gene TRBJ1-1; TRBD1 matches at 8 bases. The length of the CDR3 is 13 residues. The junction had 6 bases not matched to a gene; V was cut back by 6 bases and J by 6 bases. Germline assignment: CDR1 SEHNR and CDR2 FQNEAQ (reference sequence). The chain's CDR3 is CASRRTGIAEAFF. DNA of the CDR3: TGTGCCAGCAGACGGACAGGGATCGCTGAAGCTTTCTTT.

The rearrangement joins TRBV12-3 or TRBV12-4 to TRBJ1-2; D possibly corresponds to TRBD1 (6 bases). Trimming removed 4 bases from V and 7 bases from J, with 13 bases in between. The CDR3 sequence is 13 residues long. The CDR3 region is CASSYRMTGGYTF. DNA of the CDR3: TGTGCCAGCAGTTACCGCATGACAGGTGGCTACACCTTC.

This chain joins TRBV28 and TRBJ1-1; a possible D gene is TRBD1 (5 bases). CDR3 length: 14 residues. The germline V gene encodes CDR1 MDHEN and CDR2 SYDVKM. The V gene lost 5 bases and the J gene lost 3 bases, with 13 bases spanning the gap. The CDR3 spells CASSPGGVDTEAFF. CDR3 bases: TGTGCCAGCAGTCCCGGGGGTGTGGACACTGAAGCTTTCTTT.

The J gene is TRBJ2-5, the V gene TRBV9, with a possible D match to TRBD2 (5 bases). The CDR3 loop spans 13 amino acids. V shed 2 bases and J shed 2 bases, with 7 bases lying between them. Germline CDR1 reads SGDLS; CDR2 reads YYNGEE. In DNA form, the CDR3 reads TGTGCCAGCAGCGTGACTACACAAGAGACCCAGTACTTC. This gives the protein CASSVTTQETQYF.

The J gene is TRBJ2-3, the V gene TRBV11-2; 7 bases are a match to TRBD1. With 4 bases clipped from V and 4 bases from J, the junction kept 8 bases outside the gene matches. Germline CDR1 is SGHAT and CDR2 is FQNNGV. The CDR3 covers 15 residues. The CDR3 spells CASSSMTGLADTQYF. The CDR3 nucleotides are TGTGCCAGCAGCTCCATGACAGGGTTGGCAGATACGCAGTATTTT.

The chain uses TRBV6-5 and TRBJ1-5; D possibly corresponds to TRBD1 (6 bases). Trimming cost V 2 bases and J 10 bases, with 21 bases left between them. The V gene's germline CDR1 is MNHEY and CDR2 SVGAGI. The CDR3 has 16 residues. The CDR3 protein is CASSYPPTPGGGPQHF. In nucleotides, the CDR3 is TGTGCCAGCAGTTACCCGCCGACCCCGGGGGGGGGCCCCCAGCATTTT.

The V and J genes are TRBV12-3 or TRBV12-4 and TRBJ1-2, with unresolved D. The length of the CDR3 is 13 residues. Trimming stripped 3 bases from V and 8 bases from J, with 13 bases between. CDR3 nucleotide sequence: TGTGCCAGCAGTTTGGTCGTAGAATCGGGCTACACCTTC. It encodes CASSLVVESGYTF.

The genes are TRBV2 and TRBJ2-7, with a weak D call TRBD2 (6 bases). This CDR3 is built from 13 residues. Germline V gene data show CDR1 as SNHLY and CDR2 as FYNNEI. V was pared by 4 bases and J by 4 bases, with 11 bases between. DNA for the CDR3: TGTGCCAGCAGTGCCCCCGGAGGGTACGAGCAGTACTTC. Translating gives CASSAPGGYEQYF.

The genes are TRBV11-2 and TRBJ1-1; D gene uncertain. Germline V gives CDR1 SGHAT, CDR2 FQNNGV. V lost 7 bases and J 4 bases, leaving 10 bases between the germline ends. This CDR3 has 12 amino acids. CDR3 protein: CASIASGTEAFF. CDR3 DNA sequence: TGTGCCAGCATCGCCAGCGGCACTGAAGCTTTCTTT.

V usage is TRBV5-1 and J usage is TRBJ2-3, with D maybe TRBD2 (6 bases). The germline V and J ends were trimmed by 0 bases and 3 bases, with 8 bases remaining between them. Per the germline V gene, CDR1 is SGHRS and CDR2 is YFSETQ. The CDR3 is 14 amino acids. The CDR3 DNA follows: TGCGCCAGCAGCTTGGAAGGGAGGACAGATACGCAGTATTTT. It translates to CASSLEGRTDTQYF.

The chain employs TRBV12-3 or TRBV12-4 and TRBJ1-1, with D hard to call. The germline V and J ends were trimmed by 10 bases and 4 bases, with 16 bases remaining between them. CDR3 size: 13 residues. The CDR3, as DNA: TGTGCCACCACGTGGGGAGGAACCACTGAAGCTTTCTTT. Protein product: CATTWGGTTEAFF.

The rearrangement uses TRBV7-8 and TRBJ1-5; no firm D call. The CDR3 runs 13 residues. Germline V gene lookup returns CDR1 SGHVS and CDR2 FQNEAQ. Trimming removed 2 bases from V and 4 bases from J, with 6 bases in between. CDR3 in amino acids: CASSLMSNQPQHF. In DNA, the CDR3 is TGTGCCAGCAGCTTAATGAGTAATCAGCCCCAGCATTTT.

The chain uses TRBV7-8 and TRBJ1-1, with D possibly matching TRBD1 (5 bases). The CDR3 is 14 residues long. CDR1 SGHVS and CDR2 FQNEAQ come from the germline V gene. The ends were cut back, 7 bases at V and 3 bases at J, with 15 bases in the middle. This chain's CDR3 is CASTPGREYTEAFF. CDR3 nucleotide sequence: TGTGCCAGCACCCCGGGACGGGAGTACACTGAAGCTTTCTTT.

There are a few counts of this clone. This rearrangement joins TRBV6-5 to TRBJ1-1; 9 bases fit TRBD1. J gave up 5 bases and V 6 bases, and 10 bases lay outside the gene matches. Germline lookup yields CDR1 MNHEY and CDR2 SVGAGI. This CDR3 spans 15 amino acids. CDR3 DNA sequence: TGTGCCAGCAGCTTACAGGGGGCGAGAAGTACTGAAGCTTTCTTT. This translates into CASSLQGARSTEAFF.

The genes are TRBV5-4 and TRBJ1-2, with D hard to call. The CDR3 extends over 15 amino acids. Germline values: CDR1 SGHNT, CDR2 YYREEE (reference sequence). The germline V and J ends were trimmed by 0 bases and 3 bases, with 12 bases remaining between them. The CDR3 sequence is CASSLGSERDYGYTF. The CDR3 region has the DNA TGTGCCAGCAGCTTGGGTTCCGAGCGGGACTATGGCTACACCTTC.

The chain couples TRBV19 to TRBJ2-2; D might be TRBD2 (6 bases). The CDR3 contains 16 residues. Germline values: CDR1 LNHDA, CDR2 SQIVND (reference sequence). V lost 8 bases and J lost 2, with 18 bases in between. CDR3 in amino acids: CASEVGGAGNTGELFF. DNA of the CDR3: TGTGCCAGTGAGGTCGGCGGGGCCGGTAACACCGGGGAGCTGTTTTTT.

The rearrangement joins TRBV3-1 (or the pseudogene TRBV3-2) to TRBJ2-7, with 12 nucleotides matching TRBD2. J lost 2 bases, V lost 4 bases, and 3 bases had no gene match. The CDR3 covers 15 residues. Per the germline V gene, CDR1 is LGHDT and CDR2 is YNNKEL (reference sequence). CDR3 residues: CASSRRLAGAYEQYF. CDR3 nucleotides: TGTGCCAGCAGCCGTCGACTAGCGGGAGCCTACGAGCAGTACTTC.

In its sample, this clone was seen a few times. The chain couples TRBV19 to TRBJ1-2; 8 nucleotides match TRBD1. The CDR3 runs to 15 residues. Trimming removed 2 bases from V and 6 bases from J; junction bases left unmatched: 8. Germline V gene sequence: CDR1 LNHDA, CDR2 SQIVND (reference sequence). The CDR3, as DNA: TGTGCCAGTAGTATATTGGGCAGGGGGCAGGATGGCTACACCTTC. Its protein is CASSILGRGQDGYTF.

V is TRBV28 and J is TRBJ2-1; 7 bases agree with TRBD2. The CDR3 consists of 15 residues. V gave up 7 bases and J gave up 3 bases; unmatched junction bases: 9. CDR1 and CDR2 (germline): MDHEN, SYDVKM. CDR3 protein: CASTAGDGIYNEQFF. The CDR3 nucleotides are TGTGCCAGCACCGCGGGGGATGGGATCTACAATGAGCAGTTCTTC.